The sequence of this T cell receptor (beta chain) was determined in a study of T cell changes during pregnancy in multiple sclerosis. The method was immunoSEQ multiplex PCR; TCRdb's version includes in-frame clones alone and lacks a portion of them. The sample holds 79,000 or so clones, about 88% seen once. This CDR3 has 16 amino acids. V lost 0 bases, J lost 2 bases, and 14 bases lay in between. Germline CDR1 MGHRA, CDR2 YSYEKL. The rearrangement uses TRBV4-1 and TRBJ2-7, with a tentative D call TRBD2 (6 bases). This receptor was obtained from a female donor with multiple sclerosis, enrolled in a pregnancy study. The sequences come from peripheral blood, collected before pregnancy. The CDR3, as DNA: TGCGCCAGCAGCCAAGAATACCGGGACTTCCCCTACGAGCAGTACTTC. This sequence encodes CASSQEYRDFPYEQYF.